Following are 29 T cell receptor beta chains from one sample sequenced in a study of a mutant IDH1 vaccine in newly diagnosed glioma. No cognate antigen is known for these TCRs. As for time point: week 23, last vaccination. Vaccinated patients received 300 ug of mutant IDH1 20-mer peptide per dose, with topical imiquimod. Measured with immunoSEQ multiplex PCR; TCRdb has only the in-frame clones, and not every one. The table includes approximately 66,000 clones, approximately 80% detected once. The sequenced sample was PBMCs, obtained from a glioma patient whose treatment included an IDH1 peptide vaccine. Receptors were obtained from a man younger than 30 with glioma.

This clone was recorded a few times. V is TRBV30 and J is TRBJ1-1; D call uncertain. There are 14 residues in the CDR3. Trimming shortened V by 0 bases and J by 2 bases, and 10 bases separated the two germline ends. Per the germline V gene, CDR1 is GTSNPN and CDR2 is SVGIG (reference sequence). The CDR3: CAWSVETGNTEAFF. As DNA, the CDR3 is TGTGCCTGGAGTGTCGAGACTGGAAACACTGAAGCTTTCTTT.

This chain joins TRBV14 and TRBJ1-2; no clear D. There are 14 residues in the CDR3. V dropped 1 base and J dropped 9 bases, with 15 bases sitting between them. Germline V gene lookup returns CDR1 SGHDN and CDR2 FVKESK. CDR3: CASSQVAGPGSYTF. CDR3 coding DNA: TGTGCCAGCAGCCAAGTAGCCGGGCCGGGGAGCTACACCTTC.

This CDR3 reads CARGRQVNYGYTF. The CDR3 coding sequence is TGTGCCAGGGGAAGACAGGTTAACTATGGCTACACCTTC. The V call is TRBV2, the J call TRBJ1-2; the D gene is possibly TRBD1 (6 bases). Germline lookup yields CDR1 SNHLY and CDR2 FYNNEI. The CDR3 sequence is 13 residues long. V gave up 9 bases and J gave up 1 base, with 12 bases separating them. Drawing the rest from reference TRBV2 and TRBJ1-2, the complete variable domain is EPEVTQTPSHQVTQMGQEVILRCVPISNHLYFYWYRQILGQKVEFLVSFYNNEISEKSEIFDDQFSVERPDGSNFTLKIRSTKLEDSAMYFCARGRQVNYGYTFGSGTRLTVV.

V gene TRBV14 combines with J gene TRBJ2-3; D is perhaps TRBD2 (5 bases). The CDR3 length is 16 residues. The V end was cut by 4 bases, the J end by 0 bases, with 14 bases between. Looked up from germline, CDR1 is SGHDN and CDR2 is FVKESK. The CDR3 reads CASSPRRSPSTDTQYF. CDR3 coding DNA: TGTGCCAGCAGCCCGCGGAGGAGCCCTAGCACAGATACGCAGTATTTT. Based on the CDR3 plus reference TRBV14 and TRBJ2-3, the full variable domain is EAGVTQFPSHSVIEKGQTVTLRCDPISGHDNLYWYRRVMGKEIKFLLHFVKESKQDESGMPNNRFLAERTGGTYSTLKVQPAELEDSGVYFCASSPRRSPSTDTQYFGPGTRLTVL.

The chain couples TRBV10-3 to TRBJ1-1; TRBD1 matches at 7 bases. The germline CDR1 and CDR2 sequences are ENHRY and SYGVKD. The CDR3 loop spans 13 amino acids. V trimming: 6 bases; J trimming: 0 bases; junction bases outside the gene matches: 1. The CDR3 region has the DNA TGTGCCATCAGGACAGGGATGAACACTGAAGCTTTCTTT. Protein: CAIRTGMNTEAFF.

This clone was detected only a few times. The V call is TRBV7-9, the J call TRBJ1-2; maybe TRBD1 (5 bases). Germline V CDR1 and CDR2: SEHNR, FQNEAQ (reference sequence). V lost 1 base to trimming and J lost 8 bases, with 17 bases between them. The CDR3 covers 15 residues. Written as DNA, the CDR3 is TGTGCCAGCAGCTTAGTGGCGGGCGCGGGACGGGGCTACACCTTC. It encodes CASSLVAGAGRGYTF.

The genes are TRBV5-6 and TRBJ1-2, with D perhaps matching TRBD1 (6 bases). With 4 bases removed from V and 8 bases from J, the gap between germline ends came to 27 bases. The CDR3 has 17 residues. Germline V CDR1 and CDR2: SGHDT, YYEEEE. The CDR3 is CASSDRTVIRSLKGYTF. Written as DNA, the CDR3 is TGTGCCAGCAGCGACCGGACAGTTATTAGGAGCCTAAAGGGCTACACCTTC.

This clone was counted a single time. The gene calls are TRBV7-9 and TRBJ1-2; D is uncertain. This CDR3 spans 15 amino acids. V lost 5 bases to trimming and J lost 3 bases, with 16 bases between them. CDR1 and CDR2 (germline): SEHNR, FQNEAQ (reference sequence). CDR3 DNA sequence: TGTGCCAGCAGCCTTACGAGGCCGGCTCACTATGGCTACACCTTC. Translation: CASSLTRPAHYGYTF.

This rearrangement joins TRBV7-9 to TRBJ2-1; 8 bases match TRBD2. Trimming cost V 4 bases and J 1 base; bases outside gene matches: 6. In germline, CDR1 is SEHNR, CDR2 FQNEAQ (reference sequence). The CDR3 has 16 amino acids. The CDR3 loop is CASSSSSGSSYNEQFF. DNA for the CDR3: TGTGCCAGCAGCTCCTCCAGCGGGAGTTCCTACAATGAGCAGTTCTTC.

J is TRBJ1-2 and V is TRBV27; TRBD1 aligns across 9 bases. The CDR3 is 15 residues long. After removal of 5 bases from V and 8 bases from J, the junction contained 12 bases not matched to a gene. Germline V gene sequence: CDR1 MNHEY, CDR2 SMNVEV (reference sequence). The CDR3 region is CASSLHRGTGIGYTF. CDR3 bases: TGTGCCAGCAGTCTACACCGGGGGACAGGGATAGGCTACACCTTC.

This sequence joins TRBV7-2 and TRBJ2-7; perhaps TRBD2 as D (6 bases). Trimming took 0 bases from V and 3 from J, leaving 12 bases between them. CDR1 SGHTA and CDR2 FQGNSA come from the germline V gene. The CDR3 covers 15 residues. The CDR3 here is CASSLADYYLYEQYF. The CDR3 DNA sequence: TGTGCCAGCAGCTTAGCGGACTACTACCTCTACGAGCAGTACTTC.

The gene calls are TRBV6-6 and TRBJ1-3; D is unresolved. The CDR3 has 13 residues. Between the trimmed V and J ends, which lost 7 bases and 4 bases, there was a span of 11 bases. In germline, CDR1 is MNHNY, CDR2 SVGAGI (reference sequence). The CDR3 here is CASIDSPGNTIYF. CDR3 bases: TGTGCCAGCATTGACTCGCCAGGAAACACCATATATTTT.

The chain employs TRBV5-8 and TRBJ2-5; D remains ambiguous. V was pared by 4 bases and J by 5 bases, with 9 bases between. Germline-derived CDR1 and CDR2 are SGHTS and YDEGEE. The CDR3 is made up of 12 amino acids. CDR3 nucleotides: TGTGCCAGCAGCATTTACGGGGAGACCCAGTACTTC. Amino acid sequence: CASSIYGETQYF.

This clone was seen more than once but under ten times. V usage is TRBV6-4 and J usage is TRBJ2-3; 8 bases are a match to TRBD2. CDR1 and CDR2 from the germline V gene are MRHNA and SNTAGT. V was pared by 6 bases and J by 2 bases, with 7 bases of the junction left unmatched. The CDR3 length is 15 residues. CDR3 bases: TGTGCCAGCAGCCCGGGACTAGGGGCCACAGATACGCAGTATTTT. It codes for CASSPGLGATDTQYF.

This clone was seen more than once but under ten times. The CDR3 here is CSVDGQGSPYEQYF. The CDR3 coding sequence is TGCAGCGTTGATGGACAGGGGTCCCCCTACGAGCAGTACTTC. The rearrangement uses TRBV29-1 and TRBJ2-7; 9 nucleotides match TRBD1. V was clipped by 3 bases and J by 2 bases; unmatched bases: 5. There are 14 residues in the CDR3. The germline gives CDR1 SQVTM, CDR2 ANQGSEA.

The chain uses TRBV7-2 and TRBJ1-3; D call uncertain. V was trimmed by 1 base and J by 7 bases, leaving 5 bases between them. The germline gives CDR1 SGHTA, CDR2 FQGNSA. The CDR3 runs to 12 residues. Here the CDR3 DNA reads TGTGCCAGCAGCTTAGGAGCGAACACCATATATTTT. It yields the protein CASSLGANTIYF.

The V and J genes are TRBV9 and TRBJ2-3; TRBD1 matches 8 bases. V lost 3 bases and J lost 2; bases outside the gene matches: 2. The CDR3 sequence is 14 residues long. The germline gives CDR1 SGDLS, CDR2 YYNGEE. CDR3 sequence (DNA): TGTGCCAGCAGCGGACAGGGGCTCACAGATACGCAGTATTTT. Protein sequence: CASSGQGLTDTQYF.

The chain is built from TRBV7-9 and TRBJ2-2, with D hard to call. V gave up 3 bases and J gave up 6 bases, with 5 bases separating them. Germline CDR1 is SEHNR and CDR2 is FQNEAQ (reference sequence). The CDR3 is 12 residues long. For the CDR3, the DNA is TGTGCCAGCAGCTTTCCCGCCGGGGAGCTGTTTTTT. Its protein is CASSFPAGELFF.

The chain links TRBV7-9 to TRBJ1-6; D call uncertain. CDR1 SEHNR and CDR2 FQNEAQ come from the germline V gene (reference sequence). The CDR3 consists of 16 residues. Trimming pared 5 bases from V and 7 bases from J, leaving 18 bases between. The CDR3 region is CASSLGFVTGNSPLHF. The DNA of the CDR3 is TGTGCCAGCAGCCTAGGCTTTGTTACTGGAAATTCACCCCTCCACTTT.

This sequence joins TRBV5-5 and TRBJ1-2; maybe TRBD1 (5 bases). The CDR3 has 15 amino acids. V was clipped by 0 bases and J by 4 bases, with 13 bases between them. Germline V gene lookup returns CDR1 SGHKS and CDR2 YYEKEE (reference sequence). The CDR3 loop reads CASSLEQADGYGYTF. The CDR3 DNA reads as TGTGCCAGCAGCTTGGAACAGGCTGATGGCTATGGCTACACCTTC.

The rearrangement uses TRBV2 and TRBJ2-3, with TRBD2 identical over 11 bases. CDR3 length: 17 residues. Germline V gene sequence: CDR1 SNHLY, CDR2 FYNNEI. J lost 2 bases, V lost 6 bases, and 10 bases had no gene match. CDR3 coding DNA: TGTGCCAGCAGCACTTGGACTAGCGGGTCTTCCACAGATACGCAGTATTTT. It translates to CASSTWTSGSSTDTQYF.

This rearrangement joins TRBV5-4 to TRBJ2-1; the D is unclear. Germline assignment: CDR1 SGHNT and CDR2 YYREEE (reference sequence). CDR3 length: 16 residues. V was pared by 1 base and J by 5 bases, with 16 bases between. The CDR3 here is CASSLRMSTLNNEQFF. CDR3 DNA: TGTGCCAGCAGCTTGAGGATGTCCACACTAAACAATGAGCAGTTCTTC.

CDR3 in amino acids: CASSPQWARDQPQHF. In nucleotides, the CDR3 is TGTGCCAGCAGCCCACAGTGGGCCCGGGATCAGCCCCAGCATTTT. The chain links TRBV7-9 to TRBJ1-5; D is unclear. Germline V gene lookup returns CDR1 SEHNR and CDR2 FQNEAQ (reference sequence). This CDR3 has 15 residues. Trimming stripped 5 bases from V and 5 bases from J, with 16 bases between. Full variable domain (rest looked up from reference TRBV7-9 and TRBJ1-5): DTGVSQNPRHKITKRGQNVTFRCDPISEHNRLYWYRQTLGQGPEFLTYFQNEAQLEKSRLLSDRFSAERPKGSFSTLEIQRTEQGDSAMYLCASSPQWARDQPQHFGDGTRLSIL.

The genes are TRBV7-9 and TRBJ1-1; D remains ambiguous. The CDR3 runs to 14 residues. V was pared by 2 bases and J by 5 bases, with 12 bases between. Germline lookup yields CDR1 SEHNR and CDR2 FQNEAQ (reference sequence). The CDR3 DNA follows: TGTGCCAGCAGCTTAAGAGGGTTTGAAACTGAAGCTTTCTTT. This encodes CASSLRGFETEAFF.

This chain uses TRBV27 with TRBJ2-7; D gene uncertain. Germline V gene data show CDR1 as MNHEY and CDR2 as SMNVEV (reference sequence). The germline V and J ends were trimmed by 5 bases and 3 bases, with 5 bases remaining between them. CDR3 length equals 11 residues. CDR3 nucleotides: TGTGCCAGCAGTGGTGGCTACGAGCAGTACTTC. As protein: CASSGGYEQYF.

The chain employs TRBV19 and TRBJ1-5; D gene uncertain. The CDR3 extends over 13 amino acids. Germline CDR1 LNHDA, CDR2 SQIVND (reference sequence). Trimming pared 7 bases from V and 4 bases from J, leaving 11 bases between. Here the CDR3 reads CASTANTNQPQHF. CDR3 in DNA: TGTGCCAGTACCGCCAATACTAATCAGCCCCAGCATTTT.

This rearrangement joins TRBV19 to TRBJ1-2; maybe TRBD1 (6 bases). The CDR3 has 14 amino acids. Germline CDR1 LNHDA, CDR2 SQIVND (reference sequence). V dropped 7 bases and J dropped 4 bases, with 16 bases sitting between them. For the CDR3, the DNA is TGTGCCAGTAAAGGTCTACAGGGTAGCTATGGCTACACCTTC. Amino acid sequence: CASKGLQGSYGYTF. The complete variable domain, with remaining parts taken from reference TRBV19 and TRBJ1-2, reads DGGITQSPKYLFRKEGQNVTLSCEQNLNHDAMYWYRQDPGQGLRLIYYSQIVNDFQKGDIAEGYSVSREKKESFPLTVTSAQKNPTAFYLCASKGLQGSYGYTFGSGTRLTVV.

This sequence joins TRBV9 and TRBJ1-6, with D perhaps matching TRBD1 (5 bases). V lost 1 base to trimming and J lost 6 bases, with 11 bases between them. This CDR3 has 15 residues. Germline lookup yields CDR1 SGDLS and CDR2 YYNGEE. CDR3 nucleotide sequence: TGTGCCAGCAGCGTATACGAGGGGTTTAATTCACCCCTCCACTTT. Translated: CASSVYEGFNSPLHF.

The chain uses TRBV5-1 and TRBJ1-1, with a weak D call TRBD1 (6 bases). Trimming took off 0 bases at V and 9 bases at J, with 9 bases between the two ends. This CDR3 contains 12 residues. Looked up from germline, CDR1 is SGHRS and CDR2 is YFSETQ. The CDR3 loop reads CASSLGGAKAFF. CDR3 coding DNA: TGCGCCAGCAGCTTGGGGGGGGCTAAAGCTTTCTTT.